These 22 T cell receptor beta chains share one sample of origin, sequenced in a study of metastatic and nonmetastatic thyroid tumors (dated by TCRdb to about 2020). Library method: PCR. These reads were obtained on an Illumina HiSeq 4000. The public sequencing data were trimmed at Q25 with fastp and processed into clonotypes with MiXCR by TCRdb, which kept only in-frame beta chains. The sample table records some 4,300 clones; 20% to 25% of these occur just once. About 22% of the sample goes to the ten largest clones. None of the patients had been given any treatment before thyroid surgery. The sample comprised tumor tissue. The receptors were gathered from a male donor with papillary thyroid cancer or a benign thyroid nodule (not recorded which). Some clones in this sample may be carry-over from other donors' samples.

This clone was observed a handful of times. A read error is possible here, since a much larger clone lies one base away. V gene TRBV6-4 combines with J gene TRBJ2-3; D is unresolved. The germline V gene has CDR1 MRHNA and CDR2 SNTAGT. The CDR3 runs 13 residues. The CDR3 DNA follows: TGTGCCAGCATTGACTCGATTGGAGATACGCAGTATTTT. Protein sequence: CASIDSIGDTQYF.

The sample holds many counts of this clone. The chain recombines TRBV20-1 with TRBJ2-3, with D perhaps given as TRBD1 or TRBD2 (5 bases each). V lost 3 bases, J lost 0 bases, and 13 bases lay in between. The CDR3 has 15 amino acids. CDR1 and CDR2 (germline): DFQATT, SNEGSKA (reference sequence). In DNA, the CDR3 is TGCAGTGCTAGTGACCGGGACCCTAGCACAGATACGCAGTATTTT. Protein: CSASDRDPSTDTQYF.

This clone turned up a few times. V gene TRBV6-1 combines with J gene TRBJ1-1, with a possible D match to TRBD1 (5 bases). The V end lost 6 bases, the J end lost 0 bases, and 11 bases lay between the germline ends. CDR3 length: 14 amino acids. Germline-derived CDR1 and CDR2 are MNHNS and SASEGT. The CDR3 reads CASSLDKMNTEAFF. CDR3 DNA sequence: TGTGCCAGCAGCCTGGACAAGATGAACACTGAAGCTTTCTTT.

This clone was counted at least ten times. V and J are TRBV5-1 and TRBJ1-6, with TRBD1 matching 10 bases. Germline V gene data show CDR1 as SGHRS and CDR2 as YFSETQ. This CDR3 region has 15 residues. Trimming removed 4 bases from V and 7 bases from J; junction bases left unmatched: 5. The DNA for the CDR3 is TGCGCCAGCAGCACCCGGACAGGGGGGAATTCACCCCTCCACTTT. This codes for CASSTRTGGNSPLHF.

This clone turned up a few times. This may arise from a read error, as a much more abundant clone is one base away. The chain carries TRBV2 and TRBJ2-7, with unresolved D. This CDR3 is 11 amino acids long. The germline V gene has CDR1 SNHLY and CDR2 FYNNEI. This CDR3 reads CASSDWNEKYF. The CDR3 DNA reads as TGTGCCAGCAGTGATTGGAACGAGAAGTACTTC.

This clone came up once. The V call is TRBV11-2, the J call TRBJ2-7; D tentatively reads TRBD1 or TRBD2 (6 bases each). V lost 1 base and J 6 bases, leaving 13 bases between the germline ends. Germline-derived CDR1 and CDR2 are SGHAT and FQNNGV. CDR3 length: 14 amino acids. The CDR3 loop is CASSLAGARVEQYF. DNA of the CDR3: TGTGCCAGCAGCTTAGCGGGGGCACGGGTCGAGCAGTACTTC.

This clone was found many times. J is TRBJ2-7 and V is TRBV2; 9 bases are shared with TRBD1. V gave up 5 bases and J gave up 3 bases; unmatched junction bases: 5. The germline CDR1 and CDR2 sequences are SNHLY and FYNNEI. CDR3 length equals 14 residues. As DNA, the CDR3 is TGTGCCAGCAGTAAGGACAGGGGAGTCTACGAGCAGTACTTC. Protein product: CASSKDRGVYEQYF.

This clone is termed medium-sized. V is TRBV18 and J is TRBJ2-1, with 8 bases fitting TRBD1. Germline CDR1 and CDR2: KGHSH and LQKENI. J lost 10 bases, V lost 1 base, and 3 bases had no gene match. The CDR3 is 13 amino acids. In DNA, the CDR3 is TGTGCCAGCTCACCACAGAGGGACAGGGAGCAGTTCTTC. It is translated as CASSPQRDREQFF.

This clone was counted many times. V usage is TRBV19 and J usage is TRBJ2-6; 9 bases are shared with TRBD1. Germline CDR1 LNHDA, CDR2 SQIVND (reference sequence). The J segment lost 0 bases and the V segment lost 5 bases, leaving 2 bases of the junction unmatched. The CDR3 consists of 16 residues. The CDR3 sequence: CASSPGQGSGANVLTF. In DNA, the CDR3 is TGTGCCAGTAGTCCGGGACAGGGCTCTGGGGCCAACGTCCTGACTTTC.

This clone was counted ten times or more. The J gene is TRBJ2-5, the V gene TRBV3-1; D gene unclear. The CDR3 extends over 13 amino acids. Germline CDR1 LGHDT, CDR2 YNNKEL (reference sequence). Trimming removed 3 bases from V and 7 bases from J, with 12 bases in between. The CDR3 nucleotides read TGTGCCAGCAGCCACTCTCCAAGAGCGACCCAGTACTTC. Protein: CASSHSPRATQYF.

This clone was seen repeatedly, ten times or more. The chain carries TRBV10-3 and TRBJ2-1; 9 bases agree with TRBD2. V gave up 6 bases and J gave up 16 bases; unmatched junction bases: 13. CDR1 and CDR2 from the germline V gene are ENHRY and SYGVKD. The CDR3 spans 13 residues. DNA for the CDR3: TGTGCCATCAGCAATAGCGGGGGCAGAGACGGATTCTTC. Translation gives CAISNSGGRDGFF.

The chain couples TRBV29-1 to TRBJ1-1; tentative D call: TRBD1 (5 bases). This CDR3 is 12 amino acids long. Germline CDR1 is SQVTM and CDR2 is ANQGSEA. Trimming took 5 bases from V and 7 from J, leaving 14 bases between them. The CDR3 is CSVSRGVSEAFF. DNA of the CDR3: TGCAGCGTTAGTAGGGGAGTGAGTGAAGCTTTCTTT.

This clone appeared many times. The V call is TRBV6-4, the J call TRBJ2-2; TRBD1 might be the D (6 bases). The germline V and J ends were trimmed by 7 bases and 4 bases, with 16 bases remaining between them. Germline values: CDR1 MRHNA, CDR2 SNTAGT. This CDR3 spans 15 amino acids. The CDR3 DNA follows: TGTGCCAGCAAGTATCAGGGGCGAGGCACCGGGGAGCTGTTTTTT. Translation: CASKYQGRGTGELFF.

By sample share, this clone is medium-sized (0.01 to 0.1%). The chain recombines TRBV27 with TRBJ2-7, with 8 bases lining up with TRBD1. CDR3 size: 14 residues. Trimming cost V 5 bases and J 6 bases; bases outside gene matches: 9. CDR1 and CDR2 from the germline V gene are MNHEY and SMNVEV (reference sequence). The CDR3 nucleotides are TGTGCCAGCAGTGTAGAACAGGGGGTAAGCGAGCAGTACTTC. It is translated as CASSVEQGVSEQYF.

The CDR3 nucleotides are TGTGCCAGCAGCCCCCGACAGGGGGCGCGGGGAAACACCATATATTTT. Translation: CASSPRQGARGNTIYF. The V call is TRBV11-2, the J call TRBJ1-3; TRBD1 aligns across 10 bases. The length of the CDR3 is 16 residues. Germline lookup yields CDR1 SGHAT and CDR2 FQNNGV. V lost 5 bases and J lost 4; bases outside the gene matches: 8.

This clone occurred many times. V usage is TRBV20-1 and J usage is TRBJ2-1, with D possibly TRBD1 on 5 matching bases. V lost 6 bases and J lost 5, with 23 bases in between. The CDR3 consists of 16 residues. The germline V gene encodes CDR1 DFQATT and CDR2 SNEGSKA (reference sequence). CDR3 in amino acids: CSAHFPMGRVHNEQFF. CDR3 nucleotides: TGCAGTGCCCATTTCCCTATGGGCAGGGTACACAATGAGCAGTTCTTC.

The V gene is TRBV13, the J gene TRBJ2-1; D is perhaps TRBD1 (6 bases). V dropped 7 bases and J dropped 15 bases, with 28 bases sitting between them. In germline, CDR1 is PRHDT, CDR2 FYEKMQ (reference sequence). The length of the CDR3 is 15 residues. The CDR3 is CASILSGGHGLLPFF. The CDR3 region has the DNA TGTGCCAGCATCCTCTCTGGGGGACATGGTCTACTACCGTTCTTC.

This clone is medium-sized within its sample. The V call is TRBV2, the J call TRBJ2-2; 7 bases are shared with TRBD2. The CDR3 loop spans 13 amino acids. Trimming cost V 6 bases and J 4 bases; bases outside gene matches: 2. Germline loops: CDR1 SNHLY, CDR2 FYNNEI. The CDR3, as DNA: TGTGCCAGCAGGGGAGGGGTCACCGGGGAGCTGTTTTTT. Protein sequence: CASRGGVTGELFF.

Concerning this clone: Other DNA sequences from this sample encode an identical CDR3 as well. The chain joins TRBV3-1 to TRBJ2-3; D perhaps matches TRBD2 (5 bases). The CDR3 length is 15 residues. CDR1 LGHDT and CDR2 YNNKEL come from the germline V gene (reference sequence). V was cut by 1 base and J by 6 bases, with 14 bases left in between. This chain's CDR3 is CASSQGTGWTDTQYF. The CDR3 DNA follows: TGTGCCAGCAGCCAAGGAACGGGGTGGACGGATACGCAGTATTTT.

The CDR3 nucleotides read TGTGCCAGCAGCCCCCCTCGGGACAGCGGGAAGAACACTGAAGCTTTCTTT. It specifies CASSPPRDSGKNTEAFF. This sequence joins TRBV9 and TRBJ1-1; the match to TRBD1 covers 7 bases. Germline trimming cut 4 bases from V and 1 base from J; bases unmatched to any gene: 13. The CDR3 has 17 residues. The germline CDR1 and CDR2 sequences are SGDLS and YYNGEE.

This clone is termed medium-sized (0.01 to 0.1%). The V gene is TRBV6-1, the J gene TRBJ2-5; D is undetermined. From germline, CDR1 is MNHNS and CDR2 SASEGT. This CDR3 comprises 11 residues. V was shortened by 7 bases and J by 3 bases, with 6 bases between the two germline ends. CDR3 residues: CASNGKETQYF. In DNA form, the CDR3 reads TGTGCCAGCAATGGGAAAGAGACCCAGTACTTC.

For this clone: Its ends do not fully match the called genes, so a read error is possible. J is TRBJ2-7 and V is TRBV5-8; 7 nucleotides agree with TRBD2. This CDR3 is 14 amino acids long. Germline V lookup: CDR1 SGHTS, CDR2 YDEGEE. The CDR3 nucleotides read TGTGCCAACAGCTCCAATCGTTCAGCGGGGAGTCCGTACTTC. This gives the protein CANSSNRSAGSPYF.